The 7 T cell receptor beta chains given below trace back to one sample, sequenced in a study of T cell responses to AZD1222 COVID-19 vaccine. Generated by immunoSEQ multiplex PCR, the TCRdb table keeps only in-frame clones and is missing some. The sample yields some 150,000 clones, over 80% seen once. This specimen was peripheral blood, taken on day 0 of MenACWY control vaccination. The receptor set was obtained from an adult in good health.

The V and J genes are TRBV2 and TRBJ1-5; 7 positions agree with TRBD1. The germline gives CDR1 SNHLY, CDR2 FYNNEI. The CDR3 covers 15 residues. Trimming at V came to 5 bases and at J to 6 bases, leaving 10 bases not matched to a gene. As DNA, the CDR3 is TGTGCCAGCAGTCAACAGGGGAGTGGGTCTCAGCCCCAGCATTTT. This encodes CASSQQGSGSQPQHF.

This clone was picked up one time. The chain has TRBV28 and TRBJ1-5; D is perhaps TRBD1 (6 bases). V was clipped by 8 bases and J by 5 bases, with 16 bases between them. CDR1 is MDHEN, CDR2 SYDVKM, per germline. There are 14 residues in the CDR3. In nucleotides, the CDR3 is TGTGCCAGCGCCATAGGGGGACCATATCAGCCCCAGCATTTT. Encoded protein: CASAIGGPYQPQHF. Drawing the rest from reference TRBV28 and TRBJ1-5, the complete variable domain is DVKVTQSSRYLVKRTGEKVFLECVQDMDHENMFWYRQDPGLGLRLIYFSYDVKMKEKGDIPEGYSVSREKKERFSLILESASTNQTSMYLCASAIGGPYQPQHFGDGTRLSIL.

In its sample, this clone was seen once. The V call is TRBV10-2, the J call TRBJ1-5; D gene uncertain. The CDR3 extends over 14 amino acids. CDR1 and CDR2 from the germline V gene are WSHSY and SAAADI. The ends were cut back, 3 bases at V and 4 bases at J, with 10 bases in the middle. The CDR3 reads CASSENGQNQPQHF. CDR3 sequence (DNA): TGCGCCAGCAGTGAAAATGGGCAAAATCAGCCCCAGCATTTT.

The sample holds one count of this clone. The chain employs TRBV9 and TRBJ1-5; a possible D gene is TRBD1 (6 bases). Germline loops: CDR1 SGDLS, CDR2 YYNGEE. Trimming took off 2 bases at V and 4 bases at J, with 13 bases between the two ends. There are 15 residues in the CDR3. The CDR3 spells CASSVGGTQNQPQHF. CDR3 DNA: TGTGCCAGCAGCGTCGGGGGGACACAGAATCAGCCCCAGCATTTT.

The V and J genes are TRBV7-9 and TRBJ2-3; D is possibly TRBD1 (6 bases). The CDR3 runs 12 residues. Germline lookup yields CDR1 SEHNR and CDR2 FQNEAQ (reference sequence). V shed 5 bases and J shed 5 bases, with 8 bases lying between them. CDR3 loop: CASSHREDTQYF. The CDR3 nucleotides read TGTGCCAGCAGCCACAGGGAAGATACGCAGTATTTT.

CDR3 DNA sequence: TGTGCCAGCAGGGGACGGGTTGGTGAAGCTTTCTTT. Its translation: CASRGRVGEAFF. This chain connects TRBV27 to TRBJ1-1; D perhaps matches TRBD1 (5 bases). Germline loops: CDR1 MNHEY, CDR2 SMNVEV (reference sequence). The CDR3 sequence is 12 residues long. V was pared by 6 bases and J by 7 bases, with 12 bases between.

The rearrangement joins TRBV12-3 or TRBV12-4 to TRBJ1-4; D unresolved. V lost 2 bases to trimming and J lost 5 bases, with 6 bases between them. The CDR3 has 13 amino acids. The CDR3 region is CASSLSANEKLFF. CDR3 nucleotide sequence: TGTGCCAGCAGTTTATCGGCAAATGAAAAACTGTTTTTT.